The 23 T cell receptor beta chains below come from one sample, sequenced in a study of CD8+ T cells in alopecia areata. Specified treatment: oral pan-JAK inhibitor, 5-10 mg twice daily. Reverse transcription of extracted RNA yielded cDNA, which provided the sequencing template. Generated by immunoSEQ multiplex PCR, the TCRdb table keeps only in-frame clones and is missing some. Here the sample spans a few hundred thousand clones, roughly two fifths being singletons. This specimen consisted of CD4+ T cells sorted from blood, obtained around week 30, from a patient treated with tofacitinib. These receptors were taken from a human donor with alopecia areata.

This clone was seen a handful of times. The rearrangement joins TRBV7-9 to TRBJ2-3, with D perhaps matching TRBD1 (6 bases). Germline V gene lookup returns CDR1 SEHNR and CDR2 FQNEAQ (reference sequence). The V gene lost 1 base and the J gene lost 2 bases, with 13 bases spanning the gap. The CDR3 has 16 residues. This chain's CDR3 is CASSLVTGGPTDTQYF. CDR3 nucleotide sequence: TGTGCCAGCAGCTTAGTGACTGGGGGCCCCACAGATACGCAGTATTTT.

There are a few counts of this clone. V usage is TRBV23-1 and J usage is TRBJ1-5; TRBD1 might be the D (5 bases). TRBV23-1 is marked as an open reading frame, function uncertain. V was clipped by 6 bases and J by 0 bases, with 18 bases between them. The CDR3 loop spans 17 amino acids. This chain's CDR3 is CASSPLEGRYSNQPQHF. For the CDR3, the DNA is TGCGCCAGCAGCCCGTTAGAGGGACGATATAGCAATCAGCCCCAGCATTTT.

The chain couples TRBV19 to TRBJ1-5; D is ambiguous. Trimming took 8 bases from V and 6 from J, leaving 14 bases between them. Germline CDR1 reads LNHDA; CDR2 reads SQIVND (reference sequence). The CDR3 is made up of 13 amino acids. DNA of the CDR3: TGTGCCAGTTCCTGGGAATTGGGTCAGCCCCAGCATTTT. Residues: CASSWELGQPQHF.

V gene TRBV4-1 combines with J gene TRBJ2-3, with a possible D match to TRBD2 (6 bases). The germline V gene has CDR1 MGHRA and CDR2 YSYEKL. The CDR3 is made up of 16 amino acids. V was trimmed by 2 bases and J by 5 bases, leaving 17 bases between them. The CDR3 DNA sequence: TGCGCCAGCAGCCAAATAGTTAGCGGATTGAAAGATACGCAGTATTTT. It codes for CASSQIVSGLKDTQYF.

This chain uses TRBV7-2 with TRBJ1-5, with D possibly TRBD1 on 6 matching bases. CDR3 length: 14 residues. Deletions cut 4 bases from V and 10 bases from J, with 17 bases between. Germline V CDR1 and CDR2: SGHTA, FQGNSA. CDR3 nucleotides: TGTGCCAGCAGCTCATATACAGGGTTAGTTCCCCAGCATTTT. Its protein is CASSSYTGLVPQHF.

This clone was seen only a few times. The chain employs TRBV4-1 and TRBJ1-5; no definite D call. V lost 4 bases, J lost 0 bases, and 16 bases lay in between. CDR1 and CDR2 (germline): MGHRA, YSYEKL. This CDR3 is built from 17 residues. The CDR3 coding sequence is TGCGCCAGCAGCCTTGAGGGAACATTTAATAGCAATCAGCCCCAGCATTTT. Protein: CASSLEGTFNSNQPQHF.

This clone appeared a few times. In DNA form, the CDR3 reads TGCAGCGTTGTAGACAGACCGAACACTGAAGCTTTCTTT. The encoded protein is CSVVDRPNTEAFF. The V gene is TRBV29-1, the J gene TRBJ1-1, with TRBD1 as a possible D gene (5 bases). The length of the CDR3 is 13 residues. Germline lookup yields CDR1 SQVTM and CDR2 ANQGSEA. V was pared by 4 bases and J by 1 base, with 10 bases between.

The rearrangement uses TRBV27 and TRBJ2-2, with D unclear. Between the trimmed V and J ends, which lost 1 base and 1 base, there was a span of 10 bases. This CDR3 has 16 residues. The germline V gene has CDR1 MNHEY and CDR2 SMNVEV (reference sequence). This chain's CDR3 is CASSLFRNLNTGELFF. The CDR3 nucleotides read TGTGCCAGCAGTTTATTCAGGAACTTGAACACCGGGGAGCTGTTTTTT.

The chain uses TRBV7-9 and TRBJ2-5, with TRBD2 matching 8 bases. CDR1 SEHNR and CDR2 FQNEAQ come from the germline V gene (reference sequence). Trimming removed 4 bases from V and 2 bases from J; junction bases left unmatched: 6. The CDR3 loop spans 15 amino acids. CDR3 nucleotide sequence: TGTGCCAGCAGCTCCCTCAGCGGGGGACAAGAGACCCAGTACTTC. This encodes CASSSLSGGQETQYF.

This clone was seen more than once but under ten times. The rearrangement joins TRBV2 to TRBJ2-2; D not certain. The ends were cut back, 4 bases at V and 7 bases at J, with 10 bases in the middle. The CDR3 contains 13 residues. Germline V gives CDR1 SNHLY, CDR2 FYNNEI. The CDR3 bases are TGTGCCAGCAGTGGCTGGCGAGGCGGGGAGCTGTTTTTT. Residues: CASSGWRGGELFF.

CDR3 residues: CASSTGLVYNEQFF. In DNA form, the CDR3 reads TGCGCCAGCAGCACGGGACTAGTTTACAATGAGCAGTTCTTC. The chain recombines TRBV5-1 with TRBJ2-1, with 8 bases fitting TRBD2. The V segment lost 4 bases and the J segment 4 bases; nucleotides outside the gene matches: 4. Germline V gene sequence: CDR1 SGHRS, CDR2 YFSETQ. This CDR3 has 14 residues.

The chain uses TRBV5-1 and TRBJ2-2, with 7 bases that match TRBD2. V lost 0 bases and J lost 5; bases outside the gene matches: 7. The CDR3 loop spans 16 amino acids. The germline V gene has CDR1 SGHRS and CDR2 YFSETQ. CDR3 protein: CASSLVGGRGTGELFF. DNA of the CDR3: TGCGCCAGCAGCTTGGTGGGCGGGAGAGGAACCGGGGAGCTGTTTTTT.

In DNA form, the CDR3 reads TGCAGCGTGCTAGACAGGGGCCTGAACACTGAAGCTTTCTTT. This translates into CSVLDRGLNTEAFF. The genes are TRBV29-1 and TRBJ1-1, with 8 positions matching TRBD1. Unmatched junction bases numbered 6, after V lost 6 bases and J lost 0 bases. Germline V lookup: CDR1 SQVTM, CDR2 ANQGSEA. The CDR3 contains 14 residues.

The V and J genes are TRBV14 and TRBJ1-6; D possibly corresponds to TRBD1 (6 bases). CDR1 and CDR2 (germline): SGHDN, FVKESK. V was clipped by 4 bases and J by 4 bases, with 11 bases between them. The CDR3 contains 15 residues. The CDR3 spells CASSPSDRYNSPLHF. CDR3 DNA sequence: TGTGCCAGCAGCCCATCCGACAGGTATAATTCACCCCTCCACTTT.

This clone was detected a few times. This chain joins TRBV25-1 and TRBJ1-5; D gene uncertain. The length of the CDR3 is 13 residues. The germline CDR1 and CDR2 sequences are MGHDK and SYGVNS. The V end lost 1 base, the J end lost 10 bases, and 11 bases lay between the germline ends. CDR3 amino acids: CASSESPTAPQHF. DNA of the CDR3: TGTGCCAGCAGTGAATCCCCGACTGCCCCCCAGCATTTT.

In nucleotides, the CDR3 is TGTGCCTGGAAAGGAAATAATGAAAAACTGTTTTTT. It is translated as CAWKGNNEKLFF. The chain has TRBV30 and TRBJ1-4, with no clear D. This CDR3 is built from 12 residues. Trimming removed 4 bases from V and 4 bases from J, with 7 bases in between. Per germline, CDR1 GTSNPN and CDR2 SVGIG (reference sequence).

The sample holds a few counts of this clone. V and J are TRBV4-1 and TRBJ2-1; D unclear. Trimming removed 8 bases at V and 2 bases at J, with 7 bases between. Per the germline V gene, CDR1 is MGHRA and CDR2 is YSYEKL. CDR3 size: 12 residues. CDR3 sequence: CASAAAYNEQFF. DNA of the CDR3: TGCGCCAGCGCCGCAGCCTACAATGAGCAGTTCTTC.

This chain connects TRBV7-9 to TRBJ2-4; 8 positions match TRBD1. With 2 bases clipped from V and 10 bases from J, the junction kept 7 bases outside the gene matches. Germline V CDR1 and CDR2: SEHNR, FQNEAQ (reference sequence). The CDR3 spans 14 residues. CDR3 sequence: CASSLSRGQGIQYF. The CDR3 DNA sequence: TGTGCCAGCAGCTTATCGCGCGGACAGGGTATTCAGTACTTC.

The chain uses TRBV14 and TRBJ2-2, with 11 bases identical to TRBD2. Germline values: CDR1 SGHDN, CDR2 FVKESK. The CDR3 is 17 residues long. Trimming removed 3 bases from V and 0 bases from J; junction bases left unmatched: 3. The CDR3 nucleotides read TGTGCCAGCAGCCAGAGGACTAGCGGGCCGAACACCGGGGAGCTGTTTTTT. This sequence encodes CASSQRTSGPNTGELFF.

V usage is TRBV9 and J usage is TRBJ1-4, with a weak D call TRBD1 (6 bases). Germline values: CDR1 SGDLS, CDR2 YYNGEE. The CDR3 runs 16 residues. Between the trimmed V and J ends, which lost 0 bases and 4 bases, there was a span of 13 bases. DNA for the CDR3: TGTGCCAGCAGCGTAGGAGAGGGGGGATTTAATGAAAAACTGTTTTTT. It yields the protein CASSVGEGGFNEKLFF.

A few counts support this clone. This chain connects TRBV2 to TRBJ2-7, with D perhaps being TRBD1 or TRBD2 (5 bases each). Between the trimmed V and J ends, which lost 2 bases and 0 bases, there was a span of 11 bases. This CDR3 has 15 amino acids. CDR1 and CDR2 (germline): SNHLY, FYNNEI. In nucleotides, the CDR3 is TGTGCCAGCAGTGAAAGAGGGGCAGGCTCCTACGAGCAGTACTTC. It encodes CASSERGAGSYEQYF.

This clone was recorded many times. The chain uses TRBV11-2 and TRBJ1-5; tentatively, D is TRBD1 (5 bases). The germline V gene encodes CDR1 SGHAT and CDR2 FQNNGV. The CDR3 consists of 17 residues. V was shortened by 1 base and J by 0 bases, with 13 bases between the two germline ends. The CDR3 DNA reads TGTGCCAGCAGCTTAGGTCCGGGGGACCCTAGCAATCAGCCCCAGCATTTT. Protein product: CASSLGPGDPSNQPQHF.

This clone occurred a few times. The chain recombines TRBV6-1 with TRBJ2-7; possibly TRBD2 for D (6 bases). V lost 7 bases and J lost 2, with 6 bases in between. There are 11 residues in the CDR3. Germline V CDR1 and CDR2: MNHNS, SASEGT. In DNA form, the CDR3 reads TGTGCCAGCACGGGAGCCTACGAGCAGTACTTC. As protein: CASTGAYEQYF.